Listed here are 10 T cell receptor beta chains from one sample, sequenced in a study of blood T cell repertoires in COVID-19. Produced via immunoSEQ multiplex PCR; TCRdb's table is partial and in-frame only. Here the sample spans 200,000 to 250,000 clones, 84% being singletons. Sequences were obtained from peripheral blood. Receptors originate from a woman of 80 years or more with COVID-19, enrolled during active disease.

The chain combines TRBV25-1 with TRBJ1-4; 8 bases map to TRBD1. The trim removed 4 bases at V and 5 bases at J, leaving 6 bases unmatched. The CDR3 extends over 15 amino acids. CDR1 is MGHDK and CDR2 is SYGVNS in the germline V gene. This CDR3 is CASSGRTGRNEKLFF. DNA for the CDR3: TGTGCCAGCAGTGGGCGGACAGGGCGGAATGAAAAACTGTTTTTT.

DNA of the CDR3: TGTGCCAGCAGCCAGGGGGCGACCACCGGGGAGCTGTTTTTT. Protein product: CASSQGATTGELFF. The V gene is TRBV3-1 (or the pseudogene TRBV3-2), the J gene TRBJ2-2, with a possible D match to TRBD1 (6 bases). Trimming stripped 3 bases from V and 4 bases from J, with 9 bases between. The germline V gene encodes CDR1 LGHDT and CDR2 YNNKEL (reference sequence). The CDR3 has 14 amino acids.

This clone was observed once. The chain combines TRBV10-3 with TRBJ2-1; possible D gene TRBD2, 6 bases. CDR1 is ENHRY, CDR2 SYGVKD, per germline. The CDR3 is made up of 15 amino acids. V lost 2 bases to trimming and J lost 0 bases, with 8 bases between them. The CDR3 DNA sequence: TGTGCCATCAGTGAGCGGGAGCCCTCCTACAATGAGCAGTTCTTC. Its translation is CAISEREPSYNEQFF.

The V call is TRBV3-1 (or the pseudogene TRBV3-2), the J call TRBJ1-2; D is perhaps TRBD1 (5 bases). The ends were cut back, 4 bases at V and 4 bases at J, with 16 bases in the middle. Germline CDR1 LGHDT, CDR2 YNNKEL (reference sequence). The CDR3 totals 15 residues. CDR3 protein: CASSPRPTGGYGYTF. The CDR3, as DNA: TGTGCCAGCAGCCCCAGACCGACCGGGGGCTATGGCTACACCTTC.

The chain combines TRBV12-3 or TRBV12-4 with TRBJ1-2; D is perhaps TRBD1 (6 bases). The CDR3 covers 12 residues. V was cut by 5 bases and J by 8 bases, with 12 bases left in between. The CDR3 DNA sequence: TGTGCCAGCAGTCCACTACAGGGCGGCTACACCTTC. Its protein product is CASSPLQGGYTF.

The V call is TRBV6-5, the J call TRBJ1-2, with D possibly being TRBD1 (6 bases). The CDR3 has 14 residues. Looked up from germline, CDR1 is MNHEY and CDR2 is SVGAGI. Trimming stripped 6 bases from V and 0 bases from J, with 11 bases between. CDR3 in amino acids: CASSNTGTNYGYTF. The CDR3 DNA reads as TGTGCCAGCAGCAATACAGGGACTAACTATGGCTACACCTTC.

As for this clone: One end of the junction is discordant with germline, which a read error may explain. CDR3 DNA: TGTGCCAGCACCCAACTAGCGGGGGGCCAGGATACGCAGTATTTT. It specifies CASTQLAGGQDTQYF. V gene TRBV14 combines with J gene TRBJ2-3, with 12 nucleotides matching TRBD2. This CDR3 is built from 15 residues. Germline V gene lookup returns CDR1 SGHDN and CDR2 FVKESK.

The V call is TRBV28, the J call TRBJ2-2; TRBD1 matches at 9 bases. The CDR3 length is 15 residues. Losses at the gene ends were 3 bases for V and 6 bases for J; bases not matched to a gene: 5. In germline, CDR1 is MDHEN, CDR2 SYDVKM. The CDR3 nucleotides read TGTGCCAGCAGTTTGCTACAGGGGGCATCCGGGGAGCTGTTTTTT. Amino acids: CASSLLQGASGELFF.

The chain links TRBV7-9 to TRBJ1-4, with TRBD1 as a possible D gene (5 bases). This CDR3 comprises 14 residues. CDR1 SEHNR and CDR2 FQNEAQ come from the germline V gene (reference sequence). The V gene lost 5 bases and the J gene lost 8 bases, with 15 bases spanning the gap. This CDR3 reads CASSRRGTLEKLFF. The CDR3 DNA reads as TGTGCCAGCAGCCGGCGGGGGACCCTGGAAAAACTGTTTTTT.

The rearrangement uses TRBV5-1 and TRBJ1-5; weak D call: TRBD1 (6 bases). The V gene lost 1 base and the J gene lost 0 bases, with 11 bases spanning the gap. Germline CDR1 is SGHRS and CDR2 is YFSETQ. The CDR3 is made up of 16 amino acids. CDR3 DNA: TGCGCCAGCAGCTTGACAGGGCTCAATAGCAATCAGCCCCAGCATTTT. Encoded protein: CASSLTGLNSNQPQHF.